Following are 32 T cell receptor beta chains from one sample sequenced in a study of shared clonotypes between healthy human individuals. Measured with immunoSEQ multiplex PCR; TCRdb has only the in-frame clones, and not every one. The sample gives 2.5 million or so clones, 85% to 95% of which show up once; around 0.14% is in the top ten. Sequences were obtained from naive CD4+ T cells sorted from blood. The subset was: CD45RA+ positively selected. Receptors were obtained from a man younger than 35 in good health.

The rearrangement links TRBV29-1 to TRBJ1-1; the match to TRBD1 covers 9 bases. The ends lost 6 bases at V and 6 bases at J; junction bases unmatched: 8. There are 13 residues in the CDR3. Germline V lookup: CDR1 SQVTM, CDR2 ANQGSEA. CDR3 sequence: CSVEGQGTSEAFF. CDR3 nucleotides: TGCAGCGTGGAGGGACAGGGTACGTCTGAAGCTTTCTTT. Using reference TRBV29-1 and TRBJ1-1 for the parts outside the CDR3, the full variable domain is SAVISQKPSRDICQRGTSLTIQCQVDSQVTMMFWYRQQPGQSLTLIATANQGSEATYESGFVIDKFPISRPNLTFSTLTVSNMSPEDSSIYLCSVEGQGTSEAFFGQGTRLTVV.

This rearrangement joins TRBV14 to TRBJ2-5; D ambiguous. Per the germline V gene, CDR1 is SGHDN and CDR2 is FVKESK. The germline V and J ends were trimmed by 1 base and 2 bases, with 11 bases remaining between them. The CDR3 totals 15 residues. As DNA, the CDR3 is TGTGCCAGCAGCCAAGCTCAGTTGGGGCAAGAGACCCAGTACTTC. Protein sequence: CASSQAQLGQETQYF.

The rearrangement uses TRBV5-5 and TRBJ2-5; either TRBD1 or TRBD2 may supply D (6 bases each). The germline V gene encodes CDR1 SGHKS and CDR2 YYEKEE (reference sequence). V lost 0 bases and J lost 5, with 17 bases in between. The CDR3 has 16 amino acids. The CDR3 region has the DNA TGTGCCAGCAGCTTGGGGGCCTCCACAGGGAGGGAGACCCAGTACTTC. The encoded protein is CASSLGASTGRETQYF.

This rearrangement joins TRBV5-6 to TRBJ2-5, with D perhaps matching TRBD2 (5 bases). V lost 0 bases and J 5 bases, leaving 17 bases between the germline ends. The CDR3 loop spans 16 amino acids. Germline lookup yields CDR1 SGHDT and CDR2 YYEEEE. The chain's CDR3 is CASSLVDGMFWETQYF. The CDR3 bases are TGTGCCAGCAGCTTGGTGGACGGGATGTTCTGGGAGACCCAGTACTTC.

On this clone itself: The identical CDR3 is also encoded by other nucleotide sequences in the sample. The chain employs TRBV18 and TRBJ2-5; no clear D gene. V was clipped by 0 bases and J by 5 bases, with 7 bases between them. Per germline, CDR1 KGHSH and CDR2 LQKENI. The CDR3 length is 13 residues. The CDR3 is CASSPPGWETQYF. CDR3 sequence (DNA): TGTGCCAGCTCACCACCCGGGTGGGAGACCCAGTACTTC.

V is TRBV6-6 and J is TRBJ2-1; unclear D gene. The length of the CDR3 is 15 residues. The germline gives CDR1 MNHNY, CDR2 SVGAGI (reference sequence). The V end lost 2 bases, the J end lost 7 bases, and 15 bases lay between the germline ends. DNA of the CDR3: TGTGCCAGCAGTTACGTCTTCACAGCTTGGAATGAGCAGTTCTTC. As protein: CASSYVFTAWNEQFF.

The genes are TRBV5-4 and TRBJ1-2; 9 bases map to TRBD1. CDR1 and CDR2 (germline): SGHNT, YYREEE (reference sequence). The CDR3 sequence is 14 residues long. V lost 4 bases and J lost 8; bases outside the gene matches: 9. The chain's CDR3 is CASSPGQGPGGYTF. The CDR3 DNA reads TGTGCCAGCAGCCCCGGACAGGGGCCGGGGGGCTACACCTTC. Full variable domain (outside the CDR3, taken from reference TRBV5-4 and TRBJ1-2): ETGVTQSPTHLIKTRGQQVTLRCSSQSGHNTVSWYQQALGQGPQFIFQYYREEENGRGNFPPRFSGLQFPNYSSELNVNALELDDSALYLCASSPGQGPGGYTFGSGTRLTVV.

The CDR3 loop is CASSRSEDEQFF. The CDR3 coding sequence is TGTGCCAGCTCACGGAGCGAGGATGAGCAGTTCTTC. The V call is TRBV18, the J call TRBJ2-1; unclear D gene. V lost 4 bases, J lost 8 bases, and 9 bases lay in between. CDR3 length: 12 amino acids. In germline, CDR1 is KGHSH, CDR2 LQKENI.

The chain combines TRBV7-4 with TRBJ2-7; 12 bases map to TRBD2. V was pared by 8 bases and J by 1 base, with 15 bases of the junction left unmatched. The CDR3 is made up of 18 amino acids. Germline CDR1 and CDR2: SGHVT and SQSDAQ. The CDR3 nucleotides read TGTGCCAGCTGGTTTAGAGGACTAGCGGGACTTTCTTCCTACGAGCAGTACTTC. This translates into CASWFRGLAGLSSYEQYF.

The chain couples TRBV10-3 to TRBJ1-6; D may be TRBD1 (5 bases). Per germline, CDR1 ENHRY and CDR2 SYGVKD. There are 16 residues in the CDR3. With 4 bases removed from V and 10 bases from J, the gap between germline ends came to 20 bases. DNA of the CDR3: TGTGCCATCAGTGGTCCCCGGGGGTTATCTCGGTCACCCCTCCACTTT. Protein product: CAISGPRGLSRSPLHF.

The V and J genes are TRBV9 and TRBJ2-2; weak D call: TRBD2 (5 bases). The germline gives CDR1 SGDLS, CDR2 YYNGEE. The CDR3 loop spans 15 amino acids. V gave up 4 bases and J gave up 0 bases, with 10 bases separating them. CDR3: CASSMNSANTGELFF. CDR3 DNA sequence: TGTGCCAGCAGCATGAATAGCGCGAACACCGGGGAGCTGTTTTTT. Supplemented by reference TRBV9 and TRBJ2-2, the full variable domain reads DSGVTQTPKHLITATGQRVTLRCSPRSGDLSVYWYQQSLDQGLQFLIQYYNGEERAKGNILERFSAQQFPDLHSELNLSSLELGDSALYFCASSMNSANTGELFFGEGSRLTVL.

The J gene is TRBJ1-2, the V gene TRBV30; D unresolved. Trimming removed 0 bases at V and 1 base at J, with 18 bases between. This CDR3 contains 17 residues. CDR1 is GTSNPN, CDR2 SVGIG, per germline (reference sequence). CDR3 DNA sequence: TGTGCCTGGAGTGTATGGGTGCCAGGACGACTTAACTATGGCTACACCTTC. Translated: CAWSVWVPGRLNYGYTF.

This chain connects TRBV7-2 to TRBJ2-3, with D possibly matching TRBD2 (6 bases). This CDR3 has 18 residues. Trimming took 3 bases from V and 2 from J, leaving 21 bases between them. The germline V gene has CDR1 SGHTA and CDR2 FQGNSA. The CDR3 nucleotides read TGTGCCAGCAGCTTGGAAAGGGGTGGGAGGCATTACACAGATACGCAGTATTTT. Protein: CASSLERGGRHYTDTQYF. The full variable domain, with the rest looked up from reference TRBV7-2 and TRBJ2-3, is GAGVSQSPSNKVTEKGKDVELRCDPISGHTALYWYRQSLGQGLEFLIYFQGNSAPDKSGLPSDRFSAERTGGSVSTLTIQRTQQEDSAVYLCASSLERGGRHYTDTQYFGPGTRLTVL.

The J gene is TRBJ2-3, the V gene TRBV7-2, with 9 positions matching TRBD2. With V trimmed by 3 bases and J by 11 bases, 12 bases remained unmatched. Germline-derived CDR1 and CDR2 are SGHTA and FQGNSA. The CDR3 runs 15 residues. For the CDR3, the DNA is TGTGCCAGCAGCTTCCCCAAGCGGGGGGACGATGGGCAGTATTTT. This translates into CASSFPKRGDDGQYF.

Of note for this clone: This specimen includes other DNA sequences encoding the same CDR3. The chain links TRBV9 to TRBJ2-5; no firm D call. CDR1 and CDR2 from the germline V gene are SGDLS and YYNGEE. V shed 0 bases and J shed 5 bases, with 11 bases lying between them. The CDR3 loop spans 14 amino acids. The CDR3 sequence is CASSVGPSRETQYF. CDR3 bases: TGTGCCAGCAGCGTAGGGCCATCCAGGGAGACCCAGTACTTC. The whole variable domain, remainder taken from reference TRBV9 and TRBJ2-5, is DSGVTQTPKHLITATGQRVTLRCSPRSGDLSVYWYQQSLDQGLQFLIQYYNGEERAKGNILERFSAQQFPDLHSELNLSSLELGDSALYFCASSVGPSRETQYFGPGTRLLVL.

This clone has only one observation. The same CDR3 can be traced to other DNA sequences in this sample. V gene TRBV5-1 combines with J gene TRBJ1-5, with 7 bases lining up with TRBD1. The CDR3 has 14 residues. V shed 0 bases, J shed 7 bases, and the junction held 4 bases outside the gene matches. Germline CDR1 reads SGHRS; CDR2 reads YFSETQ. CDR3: CASSLGQGGQPQHF. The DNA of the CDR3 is TGCGCCAGCAGCTTGGGACAGGGAGGACAGCCCCAGCATTTT.

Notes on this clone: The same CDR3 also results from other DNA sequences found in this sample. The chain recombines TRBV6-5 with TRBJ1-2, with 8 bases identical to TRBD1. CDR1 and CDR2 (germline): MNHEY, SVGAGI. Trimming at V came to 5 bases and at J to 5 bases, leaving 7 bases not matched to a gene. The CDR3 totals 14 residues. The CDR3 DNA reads TGTGCCAGCAGTCCCGACAGGGGTGGGTATGGCTACACCTTC. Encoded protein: CASSPDRGGYGYTF.

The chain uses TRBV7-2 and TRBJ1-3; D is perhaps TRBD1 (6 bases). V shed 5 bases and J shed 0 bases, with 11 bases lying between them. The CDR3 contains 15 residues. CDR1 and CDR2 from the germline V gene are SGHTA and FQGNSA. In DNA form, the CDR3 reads TGTGCCAGCAGCCGAGACAGGAGCTCTGGAAACACCATATATTTT. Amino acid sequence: CASSRDRSSGNTIYF.

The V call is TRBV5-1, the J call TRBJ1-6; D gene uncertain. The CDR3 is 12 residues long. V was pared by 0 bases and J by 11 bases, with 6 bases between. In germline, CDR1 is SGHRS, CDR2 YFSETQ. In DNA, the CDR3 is TGCGCCAGCAGCTTGGATTATGCACCCCTCCACTTT. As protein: CASSLDYAPLHF.

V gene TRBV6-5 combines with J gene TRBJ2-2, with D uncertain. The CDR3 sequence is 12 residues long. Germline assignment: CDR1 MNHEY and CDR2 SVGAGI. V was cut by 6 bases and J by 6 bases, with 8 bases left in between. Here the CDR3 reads CASSTLAGELFF. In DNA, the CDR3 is TGTGCCAGCAGCACCTTAGCCGGGGAGCTGTTTTTT.

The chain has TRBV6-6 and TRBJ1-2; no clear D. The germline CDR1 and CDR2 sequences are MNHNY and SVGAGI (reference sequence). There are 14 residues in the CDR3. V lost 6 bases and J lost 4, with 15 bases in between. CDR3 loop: CASRIRMGTYGYTF. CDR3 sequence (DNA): TGTGCCAGCAGGATCCGTATGGGTACCTATGGCTACACCTTC.

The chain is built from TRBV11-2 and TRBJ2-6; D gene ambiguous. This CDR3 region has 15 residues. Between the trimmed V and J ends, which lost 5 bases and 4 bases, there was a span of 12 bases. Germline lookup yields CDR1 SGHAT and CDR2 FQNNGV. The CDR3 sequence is CASSHLQEGANVLTF. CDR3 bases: TGTGCCAGCAGCCACTTGCAGGAAGGGGCCAACGTCCTGACTTTC. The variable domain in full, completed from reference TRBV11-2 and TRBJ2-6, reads EAGVAQSPRYKIIEKRQSVAFWCNPISGHATLYWYQQILGQGPKLLIQFQNNGVVDDSQLPKDRFSAERLKGVDSTLKIQPAKLEDSAVYLCASSHLQEGANVLTFGAGSRLTVL.

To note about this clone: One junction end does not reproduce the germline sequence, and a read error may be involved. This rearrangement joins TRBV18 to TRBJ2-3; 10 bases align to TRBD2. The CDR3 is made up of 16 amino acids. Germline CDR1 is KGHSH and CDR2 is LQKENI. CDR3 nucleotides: TGTGCCAACTCACCAATGAGCGGGGGGGCCGGAGATACGCAGTATTTT. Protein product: CANSPMSGGAGDTQYF.

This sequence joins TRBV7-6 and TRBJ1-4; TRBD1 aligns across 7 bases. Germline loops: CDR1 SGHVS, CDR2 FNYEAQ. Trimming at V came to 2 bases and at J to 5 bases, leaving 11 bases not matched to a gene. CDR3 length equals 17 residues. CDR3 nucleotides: TGTGCCAGCAGCTTACTTAGGACAGGAGGAGGGAATGAAAAACTGTTTTTT. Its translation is CASSLLRTGGGNEKLFF.

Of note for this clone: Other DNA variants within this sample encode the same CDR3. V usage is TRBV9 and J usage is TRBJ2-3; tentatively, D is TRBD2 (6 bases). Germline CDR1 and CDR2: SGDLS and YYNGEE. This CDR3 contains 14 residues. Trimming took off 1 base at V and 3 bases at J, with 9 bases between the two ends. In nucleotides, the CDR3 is TGTGCCAGCAGCGTACTCGGGGGAACAGATACGCAGTATTTT. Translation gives CASSVLGGTDTQYF.

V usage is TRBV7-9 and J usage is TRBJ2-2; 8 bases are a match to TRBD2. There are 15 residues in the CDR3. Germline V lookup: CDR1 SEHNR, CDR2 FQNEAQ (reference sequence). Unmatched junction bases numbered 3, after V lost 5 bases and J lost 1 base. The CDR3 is CASSGLAGNTGELFF. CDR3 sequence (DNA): TGTGCCAGCAGCGGTCTAGCGGGGAACACCGGGGAGCTGTTTTTT.

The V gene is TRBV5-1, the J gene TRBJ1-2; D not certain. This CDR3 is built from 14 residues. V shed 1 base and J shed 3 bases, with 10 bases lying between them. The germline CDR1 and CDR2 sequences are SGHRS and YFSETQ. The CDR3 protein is CASSLSLRDYGYTF. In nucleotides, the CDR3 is TGCGCCAGCAGCTTGTCGTTGCGAGACTATGGCTACACCTTC.

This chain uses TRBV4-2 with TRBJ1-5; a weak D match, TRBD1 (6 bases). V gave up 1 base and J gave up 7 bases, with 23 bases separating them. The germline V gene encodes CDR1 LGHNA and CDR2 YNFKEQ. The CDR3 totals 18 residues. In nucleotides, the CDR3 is TGTGCCAGCAGCCAAGGAAATGATAACCGGGACACTAGGCAGCCCCAGCATTTT. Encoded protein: CASSQGNDNRDTRQPQHF.

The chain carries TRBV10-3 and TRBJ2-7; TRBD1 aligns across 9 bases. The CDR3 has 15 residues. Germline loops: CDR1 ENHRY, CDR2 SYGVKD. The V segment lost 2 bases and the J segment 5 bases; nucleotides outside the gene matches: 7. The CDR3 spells CAISERTGAIHEQYF. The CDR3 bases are TGTGCCATCAGTGAGAGGACAGGGGCTATCCACGAGCAGTACTTC.

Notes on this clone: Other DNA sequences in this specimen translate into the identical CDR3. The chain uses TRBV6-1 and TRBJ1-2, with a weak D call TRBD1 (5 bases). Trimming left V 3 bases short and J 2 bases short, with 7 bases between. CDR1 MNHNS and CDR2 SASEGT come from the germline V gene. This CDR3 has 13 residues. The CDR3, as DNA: TGTGCCAGCAGTGATAAGGGGAACTATGGCTACACCTTC. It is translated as CASSDKGNYGYTF.

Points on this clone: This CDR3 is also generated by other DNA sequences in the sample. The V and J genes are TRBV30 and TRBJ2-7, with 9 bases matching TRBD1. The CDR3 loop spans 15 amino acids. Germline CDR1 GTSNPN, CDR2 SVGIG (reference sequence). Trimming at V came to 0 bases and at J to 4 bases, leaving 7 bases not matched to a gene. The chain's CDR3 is CAWSVRGTGLYEQYF. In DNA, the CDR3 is TGTGCCTGGAGTGTACGTGGGACAGGGTTATACGAGCAGTACTTC.

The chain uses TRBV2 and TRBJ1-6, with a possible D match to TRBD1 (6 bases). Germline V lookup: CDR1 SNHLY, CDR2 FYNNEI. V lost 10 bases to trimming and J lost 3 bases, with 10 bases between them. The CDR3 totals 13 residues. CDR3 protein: CATTQGYNSPLHF. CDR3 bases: TGTGCCACTACACAGGGCTATAATTCACCCCTCCACTTT. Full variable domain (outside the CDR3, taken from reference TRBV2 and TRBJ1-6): EPEVTQTPSHQVTQMGQEVILRCVPISNHLYFYWYRQILGQKVEFLVSFYNNEISEKSEIFDDQFSVERPDGSNFTLKIRSTKLEDSAMYFCATTQGYNSPLHFGNGTRLTVT.